This is a list of T cell receptor beta chains from one sample in a study of cytomegalovirus exposure and HLA in healthy donors. Assay used: immunoSEQ multiplex PCR; TCRdb lists only in-frame clones, some missing. The table records about 97,000 clones, about 80% of them present only once. The sample comprised PBMCs. The source is a male donor in good health and CMV-seropositive. Each CDR3 is given with its conserved first and last residue. A D gene is named only where the DNA matches it firmly. Only some rows state a clone size, as once, few, many or a class for expanded clones.

abundance: -
j_gene: TRBJ1-2
v_gene: TRBV30
len: 12
d_gene: -
CDR3nt: TGTGCCTGGGGACAGCCTGGTTATGGCTACACCTTC
CDR3aa: CAWGQPGYGYTF

abundance: -
j_gene: TRBJ2-1
v_gene: TRBV6-5
len: 15
d_gene: TRBD2
CDR3nt: TGTGCCAGCCAACTTAGCGGGGGTGTGTACAATGAGCAGTTCTTC
CDR3aa: CASQLSGGVYNEQFF

abundance: -
j_gene: TRBJ1-2
v_gene: TRBV5-6
len: 15
d_gene: -
CDR3nt: TGTGCCAGCAGCCCAGTCGGCGGGCCGAACTATGGCTACACCTTC
CDR3aa: CASSPVGGPNYGYTF

abundance: -
j_gene: TRBJ1-5
v_gene: TRBV4-2
len: 13
d_gene: -
CDR3nt: TGTGCCAGCAGCCCCGGTGAAAATCAGCCCCAGCATTTT
CDR3aa: CASSPGENQPQHF

abundance: -
j_gene: TRBJ1-2
v_gene: TRBV6-1
len: 12
d_gene: -
CDR3nt: TGTGCCAGCAGTGAAACAGGGTATGGCTACACCTTC
CDR3aa: CASSETGYGYTF

abundance: -
j_gene: TRBJ2-5
v_gene: TRBV5-1
len: 14
d_gene: TRBD2
CDR3nt: TGCGCCAGCAGCATCACTAGCGGTGTCGAGACCCAGTACTTC
CDR3aa: CASSITSGVETQYF

abundance: -
j_gene: TRBJ2-5
v_gene: TRBV30
len: 11
d_gene: -
CDR3nt: TGTGCCTGGACGTCCCAAGAGACCCAGTACTTC
CDR3aa: CAWTSQETQYF

abundance: -
j_gene: TRBJ1-6
v_gene: TRBV19
len: 14
d_gene: TRBD1
CDR3nt: TGTGCCAGTATGGGACAGGGGAGGAATTCACCCCTCCACTTT
CDR3aa: CASMGQGRNSPLHF

abundance: -
j_gene: TRBJ1-1
v_gene: TRBV9
len: 13
d_gene: -
CDR3nt: TGTGCCAGCAGCTCCCGGGGAAGCACTGAAGCTTTCTTT
CDR3aa: CASSSRGSTEAFF

abundance: -
j_gene: TRBJ2-5
v_gene: TRBV6-1
len: 14
d_gene: -
CDR3nt: TGTGCCAGCAGTGCGGCAGGGTTGGGTGAGACCCAGTACTTC
CDR3aa: CASSAAGLGETQYF

abundance: few
j_gene: TRBJ1-2
v_gene: TRBV29-1
len: 13
d_gene: -
CDR3nt: TGCAGCGTTGAATTCCAGGAAAACTATGGCTACACCTTC
CDR3aa: CSVEFQENYGYTF

abundance: -
j_gene: TRBJ1-3
v_gene: TRBV7-2
len: 14
d_gene: -
CDR3nt: TGTGCCAGCAGCTTAGGTCGCGGTGGAAACACCATATATTTT
CDR3aa: CASSLGRGGNTIYF

abundance: once
j_gene: TRBJ2-5
v_gene: TRBV11-2
len: 15
d_gene: -
CDR3nt: TGTGCCAGCAGCCCGGAGGCGGGGGCGCAAGAGACCCAGTACTTC
CDR3aa: CASSPEAGAQETQYF

abundance: -
j_gene: TRBJ1-1
v_gene: TRBV2
len: 14
d_gene: TRBD1
CDR3nt: TGTGCCAGCTGTGAGCTTAGGGGGCCCACTGAAGCTTTCTTT
CDR3aa: CASCELRGPTEAFF

abundance: -
j_gene: TRBJ1-2
v_gene: TRBV5-1
len: 14
d_gene: -
CDR3nt: TGCGCCAGCAGCTTGGCCGGCAGGGGCTATGGCTACACCTTC
CDR3aa: CASSLAGRGYGYTF

abundance: -
j_gene: TRBJ2-3
v_gene: TRBV5-1
len: 16
d_gene: -
CDR3nt: TGCGCCAGCAGCCGTATGGGTGCGGGGAACACAGATACGCAGTATTTT
CDR3aa: CASSRMGAGNTDTQYF